The 6 T cell receptor beta chains listed next were all sequenced from one sample in a study of cytomegalovirus exposure and HLA in healthy donors. PCR involved 60 Vbeta and 13 Jbeta primers. The repertoire was sequenced with immunoSEQ multiplex PCR; TCRdb's copy has only in-frame clones and lacks some. The sample gives under 200,000 clones, about three quarters of which show up once; about 0.69% is in the top ten. The sequenced material came from PBMCs. These receptors all come from a female donor in good health and CMV-seronegative.

This chain links TRBV4-3 with TRBJ1-2; 7 bases map to TRBD1. V lost 2 bases, J lost 2 bases, and 2 bases stayed unmatched. This CDR3 has 14 amino acids. CDR1 and CDR2 from the germline V gene are LGHNA and YSLEER. The CDR3 DNA reads TGCGCCAGCAGCCAAAACAGGGGCAACTATGGCTACACCTTC. Translated: CASSQNRGNYGYTF.

This clone came up once. The gene calls are TRBV28 and TRBJ2-7; D is ambiguous. Germline V lookup: CDR1 MDHEN, CDR2 SYDVKM. Trimming stripped 7 bases from V and 2 bases from J, with 9 bases between. This CDR3 comprises 12 residues. CDR3 region: CASTTPPYEQYF. The CDR3 region has the DNA TGTGCCAGCACCACTCCGCCCTACGAGCAGTACTTC. Full variable domain (rest looked up from reference TRBV28 and TRBJ2-7): DVKVTQSSRYLVKRTGEKVFLECVQDMDHENMFWYRQDPGLGLRLIYFSYDVKMKEKGDIPEGYSVSREKKERFSLILESASTNQTSMYLCASTTPPYEQYFGPGTRLTVT.

A few counts support this clone. This chain links TRBV18 with TRBJ1-6; unclear D gene. The CDR3 length is 13 residues. V shed 4 bases and J shed 8 bases, with 9 bases lying between them. Germline CDR1 and CDR2: KGHSH and LQKENI. The CDR3 nucleotides read TGTGCCAGCTCACTGAGTGGAGATTCACCCCTCCACTTT. It translates to CASSLSGDSPLHF.

This clone has only one observation. This rearrangement joins TRBV5-1 to TRBJ2-7, with D uncertain. Per the germline V gene, CDR1 is SGHRS and CDR2 is YFSETQ. This CDR3 spans 14 amino acids. Between the trimmed V and J ends, which lost 0 bases and 6 bases, there was a span of 13 bases. The CDR3 spells CASSLGGGPSEQYF. The CDR3 DNA reads as TGCGCCAGCAGCTTGGGTGGCGGCCCCTCCGAGCAGTACTTC.

Only a few counts were recorded for this clone. V is TRBV7-2 and J is TRBJ2-5; maybe TRBD1 (6 bases). CDR1 and CDR2 (germline): SGHTA, FQGNSA. The CDR3 spans 17 residues. Deletions cut 0 bases from V and 6 bases from J, with 20 bases between. CDR3 sequence (DNA): TGTGCCAGCAGCTTAGCGCTAATGTCAGGGGAGAGTAAGACCCAGTACTTC. This translates into CASSLALMSGESKTQYF.

In this sample, this clone turned up a few times. The chain combines TRBV7-2 with TRBJ2-3; D may be TRBD1 (5 bases). The CDR3 is made up of 16 amino acids. V lost 5 bases and J 6 bases, leaving 21 bases between the germline ends. Germline values: CDR1 SGHTA, CDR2 FQGNSA. This chain's CDR3 is CASSPLTGAIRDTQYF. Written as DNA, the CDR3 is TGTGCCAGCAGCCCTCTGACTGGGGCGATAAGGGATACGCAGTATTTT.